These 22 T cell receptor beta chains were sequenced from one sample in a study of Graves' ophthalmopathy and Graves' hyperthyroidism. Amplified TCR beta CDR3 regions were obtained using RNA transcripts as template. The authors performed first-round RT-PCR with HTBI primers and then a second-round multiplex PCR. MiXCR, run by TCRdb on the multiplex PCR reads, gives a single entry per CDR3 protein. This table holds about 480,000 distinct CDR3 sequences, about 15% found once. The sequencing sample was made of blood. The origin of the receptors is a woman aged 30 to 39 with Graves' ophthalmopathy.

V gene TRBV28 combines with J gene TRBJ2-2, with D maybe TRBD2 (6 bases). The germline V and J ends were trimmed by 11 bases and 2 bases, with 12 bases remaining between them. CDR1 MDHEN and CDR2 SYDVKM come from the germline V gene. The CDR3 contains 13 residues. The CDR3 reads CAGRDFNTGELFF. The CDR3 DNA reads as TGTGCCGGAAGGGACTTCAACACCGGGGAGCTGTTTTTT. The full variable domain, completed using reference TRBV28 and TRBJ2-2, is DVKVTQSSRYLVKRTGEKVFLECVQDMDHENMFWYRQDPGLGLRLIYFSYDVKMKEKGDIPEGYSVSREKKERFSLILESASTNQTSMYLCAGRDFNTGELFFGEGSRLTVL.

This clonotype has at least ten counts. V is TRBV12-3 or TRBV12-4 and J is TRBJ1-5, with a tentative D call TRBD1 (6 bases). The CDR3 is 13 residues long. V shed 5 bases and J shed 7 bases, with 12 bases lying between them. CDR3 sequence (DNA): TGTGCCAGCAGTGGACAGATGGGCCAGCCCCAGCATTTT. As protein: CASSGQMGQPQHF.

The rearrangement links TRBV7-3 to TRBJ1-1, with D uncertain. Germline V lookup: CDR1 SGHTA, CDR2 FQGTGA. Trimming removed 6 bases from V and 6 bases from J, with 23 bases in between. The CDR3 runs to 16 residues. The CDR3 region has the DNA TGTGCCAGCAGGTCGTCCTCGGTGTATGATGATTCTGAAGCTTTCTTT. Residues: CASRSSSVYDDSEAFF.

There are a few counts of this clonotype. CDR3 amino acids: CATSTPGLGEQYF. CDR3 in DNA: TGTGCCACCAGCACTCCCGGGCTGGGGGAGCAGTACTTC. The chain uses TRBV15 and TRBJ2-7; D is uncertain. The CDR3 contains 13 residues. Germline assignment: CDR1 LNHNV and CDR2 YYDKDF (reference sequence). V was clipped by 4 bases and J by 7 bases, with 14 bases between them.

The sample holds many counts of this clonotype. The chain joins TRBV7-2 to TRBJ2-7; either TRBD1 or TRBD2 may fit D (5 bases each). The CDR3 sequence is 13 residues long. Germline values: CDR1 SGHTA, CDR2 FQGNSA. V was cut by 1 base and J by 6 bases, with 10 bases left in between. The CDR3 loop is CASSLVTGPEQYF. The CDR3 DNA follows: TGTGCCAGCAGCTTAGTAACGGGGCCCGAGCAGTACTTC.

The V and J genes are TRBV6-4 and TRBJ1-1; D perhaps matches TRBD1 (6 bases). V lost 6 bases, J lost 2 bases, and 19 bases lay in between. The CDR3 runs 16 residues. Per the germline V gene, CDR1 is MRHNA and CDR2 is SNTAGT. CDR3 bases: TGTGCCAGCAGAGCAGGGGTGGCGTTCTTAAACACTGAAGCTTTCTTT. It yields the protein CASRAGVAFLNTEAFF.

This clonotype was seen many times. The chain combines TRBV2 with TRBJ2-2; D remains ambiguous. The CDR3 consists of 15 residues. Germline CDR1 is SNHLY and CDR2 is FYNNEI. Deletions cut 2 bases from V and 1 base from J, with 8 bases between. The CDR3 bases are TGTGCCAGCAGTGAACACCTGCTGAACACCGGGGAGCTGTTTTTT. This encodes CASSEHLLNTGELFF.

This clonotype was seen repeatedly, ten times or more. V usage is TRBV25-1 and J usage is TRBJ2-5; D call uncertain. V lost 5 bases and J 0 bases, leaving 10 bases between the germline ends. Germline CDR1 reads MGHDK; CDR2 reads SYGVNS. The CDR3 sequence is 14 residues long. CDR3 sequence: CASSNNPYQETQYF. CDR3 nucleotides: TGTGCCAGCAGTAATAATCCGTACCAAGAGACCCAGTACTTC.

CDR3 sequence reads: CASSGGAGEDYGYTF. The CDR3 region has the DNA TGTGCCAGCAGTGGAGGGGCAGGGGAGGACTATGGCTACACCTTC. The rearrangement links TRBV2 to TRBJ1-2; possible D gene TRBD1, 6 bases. CDR1 is SNHLY and CDR2 is FYNNEI in the germline V gene. The CDR3 has 15 amino acids. With 4 bases removed from V and 3 bases from J, the gap between germline ends came to 15 bases.

This clonotype was found a few times. A much larger clone lies one base from this, so it may be a read error. The chain carries TRBV9 and TRBJ2-5; tentatively, D is TRBD1 (5 bases). The CDR3 is 14 residues long. The germline gives CDR1 SGDLS, CDR2 YYNGEE. This CDR3 is CASSQTVKQETKYF. CDR3 coding DNA: TGTGCCAGCAGCCAGACAGTGAAACAAGAGACCAAGTACTTC.

This clonotype was seen repeatedly, ten times or more. The chain links TRBV6-1 to TRBJ1-1; unclear D gene. Looked up from germline, CDR1 is MNHNS and CDR2 is SASEGT. The CDR3 runs to 13 residues. Trimming removed 7 bases at V and 2 bases at J, with 11 bases between. Written as DNA, the CDR3 is TGTGCCAGCAAAGAGTACACTAACACTGAAGCTTTCTTT. Amino acids: CASKEYTNTEAFF.

V and J are TRBV7-9 and TRBJ1-1; 7 positions agree with TRBD1. Germline trimming cut 4 bases from V and 6 bases from J; bases unmatched to any gene: 5. The CDR3 is made up of 13 amino acids. Germline values: CDR1 SEHNR, CDR2 FQNEAQ (reference sequence). The CDR3 loop reads CASSYSDRAEAFF. The CDR3 bases are TGTGCCAGCAGCTACTCCGACAGGGCTGAAGCTTTCTTT.

There are many counts of this clonotype. V is TRBV7-2 and J is TRBJ2-5; TRBD2 is a possible D gene (6 bases). Deletions cut 0 bases from V and 4 bases from J, with 12 bases between. From germline, CDR1 is SGHTA and CDR2 FQGNSA. This CDR3 contains 15 residues. CDR3 protein: CASSLAAAGGETQYF. The CDR3 DNA reads TGTGCCAGCAGCTTAGCCGCCGCCGGGGGAGAGACCCAGTACTTC.

This clonotype was seen repeatedly, ten times or more. The chain uses TRBV20-1 and TRBJ2-7, with 9 bases fitting TRBD2. J was trimmed by 4 bases and V by 7 bases; bases with no gene match: 5. The V gene's germline CDR1 is DFQATT and CDR2 SNEGSKA (reference sequence). This CDR3 is built from 12 residues. The CDR3 nucleotides are TGCAGTGTCGCGCTAGCGGGGTACGAGCAGTACTTC. This gives the protein CSVALAGYEQYF.

This clonotype was counted ten times or more. The chain employs TRBV28 and TRBJ1-5; 8 nucleotides line up with TRBD1. Per the germline V gene, CDR1 is MDHEN and CDR2 is SYDVKM. V lost 5 bases to trimming and J lost 5 bases; unmatched junction nucleotides: 5. CDR3 length equals 14 residues. The CDR3 sequence: CASSPDRAHQPQHF. The CDR3 DNA sequence: TGTGCCAGCAGTCCGGACAGGGCCCATCAGCCCCAGCATTTT.

In its sample, this clonotype was seen many times. V usage is TRBV20-1 and J usage is TRBJ1-3; 10 bases align to TRBD1. The CDR3 is made up of 14 amino acids. Germline-derived CDR1 and CDR2 are DFQATT and SNEGSKA (reference sequence). After removal of 5 bases from V and 4 bases from J, the junction contained 5 bases not matched to a gene. This chain's CDR3 is CSAVDRGYGNTIYF. DNA of the CDR3: TGCAGTGCTGTGGACAGGGGGTACGGAAACACCATATATTTT.

To note about this clonotype: This may arise from a read error, as a much more abundant clone is one base away. V is TRBV28 and J is TRBJ1-2, with 9 positions matching TRBD1. The length of the CDR3 is 14 residues. The V gene's germline CDR1 is MDHEN and CDR2 SYDVKM. The CDR3 bases are TGTGCCAGCAGTCTATCCGGGACAGGGATGGGCTTCACCTTC. This encodes CASSLSGTGMGFTF.

Ten or more counts support this clonotype. The chain couples TRBV28 to TRBJ1-1, with 7 nucleotides matching TRBD1. V lost 8 bases, J lost 1 base, and 4 bases stayed unmatched. This CDR3 contains 13 residues. Germline CDR1 MDHEN, CDR2 SYDVKM. This CDR3 is CASRYRGNTEAFF. The CDR3 region has the DNA TGTGCCAGCCGGTACAGGGGGAACACTGAAGCTTTCTTT.

This clonotype was recorded many times. The chain uses TRBV11-2 and TRBJ2-2; tentative D call: TRBD1 (6 bases). Germline CDR1 is SGHAT and CDR2 is FQNNGV. The V end was cut by 5 bases, the J end by 4 bases, with 17 bases between. The CDR3 length is 16 residues. CDR3 sequence (DNA): TGTGCCAGCAGCCCGGACAGCCTGTACGGCACCGGGGAGCTGTTTTTT. Residues: CASSPDSLYGTGELFF.

The V and J genes are TRBV12-5 and TRBJ2-2; TRBD2 matches 11 bases. Germline V CDR1 and CDR2: LGHNT, FRNRAP. The CDR3 has 17 residues. Losses at the gene ends were 7 bases for V and 7 bases for J; bases not matched to a gene: 14. The CDR3 DNA sequence: TGTGCTAGTGCCCAAACCACTAGCGGGAGCAGAGACGGGGAGCTGTTTTTT. Amino acid sequence: CASAQTTSGSRDGELFF.

Many counts were recorded for this clonotype. The gene calls are TRBV5-1 and TRBJ2-4; TRBD2 matches 10 bases. Losses at the gene ends were 4 bases for V and 2 bases for J; bases not matched to a gene: 6. Per germline, CDR1 SGHRS and CDR2 YFSETQ. The CDR3 is 16 residues long. This chain's CDR3 is CASSPGTSETKNIQYF. The CDR3 DNA is TGCGCCAGCAGCCCCGGGACTAGCGAAACCAAAAACATTCAGTACTTC.

This clonotype was seen ten or more times. A read error may be the cause here, since a much bigger clone is one base away. The rearrangement uses TRBV6-5 and TRBJ1-2, with D perhaps TRBD1 (5 bases). The CDR3 consists of 13 residues. The germline V gene has CDR1 MNHEY and CDR2 SVGAGI. The ends were cut back, 2 bases at V and 2 bases at J, with 6 bases in the middle. The CDR3 sequence: CASSYAGNYGYTF. CDR3 in DNA: TGTGCCAGCAGTTACGCAGGGAACTATGGCTACACCTTC.